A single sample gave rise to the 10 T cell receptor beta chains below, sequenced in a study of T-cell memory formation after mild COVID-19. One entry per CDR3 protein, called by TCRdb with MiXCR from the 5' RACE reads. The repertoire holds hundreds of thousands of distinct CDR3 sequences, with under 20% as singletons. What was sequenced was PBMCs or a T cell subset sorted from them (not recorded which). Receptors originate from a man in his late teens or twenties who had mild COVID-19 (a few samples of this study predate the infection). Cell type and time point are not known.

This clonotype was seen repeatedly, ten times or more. DNA for the CDR3: TGCGCCAGCAGCCCAGACCCACGTGAGACCCAGTACTTC. It codes for CASSPDPRETQYF. The chain joins TRBV5-1 to TRBJ2-5, with unresolved D. The CDR3 extends over 13 amino acids. The V end was cut by 4 bases, the J end by 5 bases, with 12 bases between. Germline V lookup: CDR1 SGHRS, CDR2 YFSETQ.

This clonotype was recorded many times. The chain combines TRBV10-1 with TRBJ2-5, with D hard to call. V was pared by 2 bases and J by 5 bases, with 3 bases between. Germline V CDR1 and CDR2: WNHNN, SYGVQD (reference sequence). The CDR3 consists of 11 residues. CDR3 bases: TGCGCCAGCAGTGAGGGGGAGACCCAGTACTTC. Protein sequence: CASSEGETQYF.

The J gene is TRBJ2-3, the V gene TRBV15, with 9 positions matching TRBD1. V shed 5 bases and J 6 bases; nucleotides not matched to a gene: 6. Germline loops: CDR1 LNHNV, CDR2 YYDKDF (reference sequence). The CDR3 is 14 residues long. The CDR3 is CATSPDRGLDTQYF. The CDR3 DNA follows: TGTGCCACCAGCCCGGACAGGGGACTGGATACGCAGTATTTT.

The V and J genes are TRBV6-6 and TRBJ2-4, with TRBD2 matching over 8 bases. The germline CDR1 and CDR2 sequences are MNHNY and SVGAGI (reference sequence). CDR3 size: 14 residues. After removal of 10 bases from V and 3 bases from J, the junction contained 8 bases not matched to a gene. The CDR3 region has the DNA TGTGCCACCGGGGGGGAACTCAGCAAAAACATTCAGTACTTC. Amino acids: CATGGELSKNIQYF.

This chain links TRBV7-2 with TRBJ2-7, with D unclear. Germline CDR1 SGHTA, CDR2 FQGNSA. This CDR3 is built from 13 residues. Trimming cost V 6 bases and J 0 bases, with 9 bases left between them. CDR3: CASSFASSYEQYV. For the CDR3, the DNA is TGTGCCAGCAGTTTCGCGTCCTCCTACGAGCAGTACGTC.

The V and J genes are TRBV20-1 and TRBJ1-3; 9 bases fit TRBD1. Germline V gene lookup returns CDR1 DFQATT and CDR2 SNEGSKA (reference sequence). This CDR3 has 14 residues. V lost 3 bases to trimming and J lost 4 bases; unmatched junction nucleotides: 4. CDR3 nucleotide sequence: TGCAGTGCTAGCGGGACAGGGCAGGGAAACACCATATATTTT. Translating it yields CSASGTGQGNTIYF.

The DNA for the CDR3 is TGTGCCAGCAGAGGACAGGGAACCTACGAGCAGTACGTC. Translation: CASRGQGTYEQYV. V and J are TRBV28 and TRBJ2-7; 8 bases are a match to TRBD1. The germline V gene encodes CDR1 MDHEN and CDR2 SYDVKM. The V gene end was trimmed by 6 bases and the J gene end by 2 bases; junction bases not matched to a gene: 3. The CDR3 has 13 residues.

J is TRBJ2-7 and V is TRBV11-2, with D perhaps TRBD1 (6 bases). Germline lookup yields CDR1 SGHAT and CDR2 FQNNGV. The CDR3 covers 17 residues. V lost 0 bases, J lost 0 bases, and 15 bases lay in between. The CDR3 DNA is TGTGCCAGCAGCTTAGATCAACGGCAGGGGAGCTCCTACGAGCAGTACTTC. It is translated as CASSLDQRQGSSYEQYF.

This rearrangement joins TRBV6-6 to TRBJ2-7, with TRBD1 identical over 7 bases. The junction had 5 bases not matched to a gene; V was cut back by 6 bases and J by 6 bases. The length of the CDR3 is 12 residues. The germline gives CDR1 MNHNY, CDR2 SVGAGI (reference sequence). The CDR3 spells CASSAQGIEQYF. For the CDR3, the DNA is TGTGCCAGCAGCGCACAGGGGATCGAGCAGTACTTC.

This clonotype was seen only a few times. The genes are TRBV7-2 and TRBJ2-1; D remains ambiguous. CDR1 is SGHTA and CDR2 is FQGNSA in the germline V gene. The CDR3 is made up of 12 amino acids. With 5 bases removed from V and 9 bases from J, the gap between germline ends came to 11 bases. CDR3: CASSIYRGEQFF. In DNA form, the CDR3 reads TGTGCCAGCAGCATCTACAGAGGTGAGCAGTTCTTC.